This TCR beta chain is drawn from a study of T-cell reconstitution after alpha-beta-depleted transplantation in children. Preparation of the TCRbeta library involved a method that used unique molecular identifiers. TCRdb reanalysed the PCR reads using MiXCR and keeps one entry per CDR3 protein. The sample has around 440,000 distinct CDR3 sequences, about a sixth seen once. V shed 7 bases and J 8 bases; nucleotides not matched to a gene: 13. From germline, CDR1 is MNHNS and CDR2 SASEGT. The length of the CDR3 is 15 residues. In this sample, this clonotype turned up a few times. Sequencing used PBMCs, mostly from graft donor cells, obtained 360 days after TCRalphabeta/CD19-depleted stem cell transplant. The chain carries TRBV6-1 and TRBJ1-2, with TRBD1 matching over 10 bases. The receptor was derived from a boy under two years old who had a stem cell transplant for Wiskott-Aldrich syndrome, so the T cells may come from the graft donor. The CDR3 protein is CASTSPGTGERGYTF. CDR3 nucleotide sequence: TGTGCCAGCACCTCCCCCGGGACAGGGGAAAGAGGCTACACCTTC.